This T cell receptor beta chain came from a study of blood T cell repertoires in COVID-19. In the study's own analysis: By means of reference gene primer amplification, nucleated cell counts were estimated. The data were produced by immunoSEQ multiplex PCR, yet TCRdb's version contains in-frame clones alone and is incomplete. V and J calls and clone size are given by that table; D and trimming were obtained from the DNA. Of 350,000 to 400,000 clones listed, 80% to 95% were seen once; the top ten hold around 0.86%. The CDR3 runs 17 residues. Germline CDR1 reads SGHVS; CDR2 reads FNYEAQ. The V and J ends lost 3 bases and 7 bases, in that order; junction bases with no gene match: 14. Participants were aged roughly 18 to 89 years from around 26 US areas. Cohorts were determined from participant-reported clinical history. Someone with COVID-19 had been met by exposed participants within 2 weeks before study entry.

The TCR originated in a woman aged 40 to 50 who had been exposed to COVID-19. The J gene is TRBJ2-1, the V gene TRBV7-6, with 8 bases identical to TRBD2. Source material: PBMCs or T cells enriched from blood (not recorded which). This chain's CDR3 is CASSFSGGPISVNEQFF. CDR3 sequence (DNA): TGTGCCAGCAGCTTTTCGGGGGGGCCTATTTCTGTGAATGAGCAGTTCTTC.